Following are 17 T cell receptor beta chains from one sample sequenced in a study of graft-versus-host responses after intestinal transplantation. TCRdb's copy holds only in-frame clones and misses some; the assay was immunoSEQ multiplex PCR. The top ten hold more than 5% of the sample, which has thousands of clones, 22% seen once. The sequencing used alloreactive CD4+ T cells from a mixed lymphocyte reaction culture, collected before transplantation. The subset denotes: CFSE-low proliferating T cells sorted from approximately 6-day pre-transplant mixed lymphocyte reaction (GvH or HvG direction). The receptors come from a human patient who was an organ donor for intestinal transplantation.

The V call is TRBV4-3, the J call TRBJ2-7; 9 nucleotides agree with TRBD2. J lost 1 base, V lost 1 base, and 5 bases had no gene match. The CDR3 is 16 amino acids. Germline CDR1 reads LGHNA; CDR2 reads YSLEER. The CDR3 loop is CASSQGRLAGSYEQYF. The CDR3 DNA follows: TGCGCCAGCAGCCAAGGGCGGCTAGCGGGGTCCTACGAGCAGTACTTC.

With regard to this clone: One end of the junction does not line up with germline, which may come from a read error. The V gene is TRBV5-4, the J gene TRBJ2-1, with a weak D call TRBD1 (6 bases). From germline, CDR1 is SGHNT and CDR2 YYREEE (reference sequence). The CDR3 totals 15 residues. CDR3 amino acids: CASSQGTPSYNEQFF. In nucleotides, the CDR3 is TGCGCCAGCAGCCAAGGGACACCGTCCTACAATGAGCAGTTCTTC.

On this clone itself: This sequence is one base from a far larger clone and is likely a read error. The chain recombines TRBV5-1 with TRBJ2-1; either TRBD1 or TRBD2 may supply D (5 bases each). The V and J ends lost 3 bases and 6 bases respectively, with 16 bases between them. Germline assignment: CDR1 SGHRS and CDR2 YFSETQ. The CDR3 is made up of 15 amino acids. CDR3 protein: CASSSVRGRGNEQFF. In DNA form, the CDR3 reads TGCGCCAGCAGCTCGGTGAGGGGAAGAGGCAATGAGCAGTTCTTC.

The chain couples TRBV7-9 to TRBJ2-2, with D possibly TRBD2 on 5 matching bases. With 5 bases removed from V and 7 bases from J, the gap between germline ends came to 20 bases. The germline CDR1 and CDR2 sequences are SEHNR and FQNEAQ (reference sequence). This CDR3 has 16 amino acids. The CDR3 protein is CASSHSSGSAGGELFF. In nucleotides, the CDR3 is TGTGCCAGCAGCCACAGCTCCGGGTCTGCGGGCGGGGAGCTGTTTTTT.

The V gene is TRBV5-4, the J gene TRBJ2-1; 7 positions agree with TRBD2. J was trimmed by 6 bases and V by 2 bases; bases with no gene match: 14. This CDR3 is built from 17 residues. Germline V gene data show CDR1 as SGHNT and CDR2 as YYREEE (reference sequence). As DNA, the CDR3 is TGTGCCAGCAGCTTCAACTACGTGCGGGGGACCCTCAATGAGCAGTTCTTC. Its protein is CASSFNYVRGTLNEQFF. Together with reference TRBV5-4 and TRBJ2-1, the CDR3 gives the full variable domain: ETGVTQSPTHLIKTRGQQVTLRCSSQSGHNTVSWYQQALGQGPQFIFQYYREEENGRGNFPPRFSGLQFPNYSSELNVNALELDDSALYLCASSFNYVRGTLNEQFFGPGTRLTVL.

This clone was seen only a few times. This rearrangement joins TRBV18 to TRBJ2-7, with D possibly being TRBD1 (5 bases). The CDR3 length is 14 residues. CDR1 and CDR2 from the germline V gene are KGHSH and LQKENI. Trimming removed 4 bases from V and 4 bases from J, with 14 bases in between. CDR3 sequence reads: CASSLQGGVYEQYF. CDR3 sequence (DNA): TGTGCCAGCTCACTCCAGGGTGGGGTATACGAGCAGTACTTC.

The rearrangement joins TRBV5-1 to TRBJ2-1; 10 nucleotides match TRBD2. With 0 bases clipped from V and 5 bases from J, the junction kept 5 bases outside the gene matches. CDR3 length: 16 amino acids. Germline CDR1 is SGHRS and CDR2 is YFSETQ. CDR3 in DNA: TGCGCCAGCAGCTTGGCAAGGCTAGCGGGGGACAATGAGCAGTTCTTC. Its translation: CASSLARLAGDNEQFF. The full variable domain, its missing parts supplied by reference TRBV5-1 and TRBJ2-1, is KAGVTQTPRYLIKTRGQQVTLSCSPISGHRSVSWYQQTPGQGLQFLFEYFSETQRNKGNFPGRFSGRQFSNSRSEMNVSTLELGDSALYLCASSLARLAGDNEQFFGPGTRLTVL.

This clone was seen a handful of times. The V gene is TRBV6-5, the J gene TRBJ2-7; 11 nucleotides line up with TRBD2. After removal of 6 bases from V and 3 bases from J, the junction contained 7 bases not matched to a gene. CDR1 and CDR2 (germline): MNHEY, SVGAGI. This CDR3 contains 15 residues. This CDR3 reads CASSETSGGFYEQYF. CDR3 DNA: TGTGCCAGCAGCGAAACTAGCGGGGGCTTCTACGAGCAGTACTTC.

As to this clone: This may be a read error: a much more frequent sequence differs by one nucleotide. Additional DNA sequences in this sample encode the identical CDR3. This rearrangement joins TRBV5-1 to TRBJ1-2, with D possibly matching TRBD1 (5 bases). The CDR3 totals 14 residues. The V gene's germline CDR1 is SGHRS and CDR2 YFSETQ. Between the trimmed V and J ends, which lost 0 bases and 2 bases, there was a span of 8 bases. CDR3 DNA: TGCGCCAGCAGCTTGGAGGGGAGGAACTATGGCTACACCTTC. This codes for CASSLEGRNYGYTF. Complete variable domain (other parts from reference TRBV5-1 and TRBJ1-2): KAGVTQTPRYLIKTRGQQVTLSCSPISGHRSVSWYQQTPGQGLQFLFEYFSETQRNKGNFPGRFSGRQFSNSRSEMNVSTLELGDSALYLCASSLEGRNYGYTFGSGTRLTVV.

In nucleotides, the CDR3 is TGCGCCAGCAGCCAAGATAAAGAGTCTGTGAGGGGGCTTTTATACAATGAGCAGTTCTTC. This sequence encodes CASSQDKESVRGLLYNEQFF. The chain has TRBV4-1 and TRBJ2-1; 7 nucleotides line up with TRBD1. CDR3 length: 20 residues. The trim removed 0 bases at V and 4 bases at J, leaving 18 bases unmatched. CDR1 is MGHRA and CDR2 is YSYEKL in the germline V gene.

By share of the sample, this clone is medium-sized. The chain couples TRBV4-3 to TRBJ2-5, with D perhaps matching TRBD1 (5 bases). Between the trimmed V and J ends, which lost 0 bases and 5 bases, there was a span of 16 bases. CDR1 is LGHNA and CDR2 is YSLEER in the germline V gene. CDR3 size: 16 residues. The CDR3 DNA reads TGCGCCAGCAGCCAAGATTTGACAGAGACTTGGGAGACCCAGTACTTC. It codes for CASSQDLTETWETQYF.

V usage is TRBV5-1 and J usage is TRBJ2-1, with D unresolved. The CDR3 spans 12 residues. CDR1 and CDR2 from the germline V gene are SGHRS and YFSETQ. Between the trimmed V and J ends, which lost 2 bases and 7 bases, there was a span of 7 bases. CDR3: CASSFGKNEQFF. In nucleotides, the CDR3 is TGCGCCAGCAGCTTCGGTAAGAATGAGCAGTTCTTC.

The chain has TRBV4-2 and TRBJ1-6; 8 positions match TRBD1. CDR1 and CDR2 (germline): LGHNA, YNFKEQ. CDR3 length: 16 residues. J lost 8 bases, V lost 3 bases, and 9 bases had no gene match. The CDR3 nucleotides read TGTGCCAGCAGCCAGGACCCGGGACAGGCCTATTCACCCCTCCACTTT. Amino acid sequence: CASSQDPGQAYSPLHF.

This chain uses TRBV7-9 with TRBJ1-2; D is perhaps TRBD1 (5 bases). The germline V gene encodes CDR1 SEHNR and CDR2 FQNEAQ (reference sequence). This CDR3 contains 16 residues. Trimming left V 2 bases short and J 1 base short, with 14 bases between. The CDR3 reads CASSLNPGGFNYGYTF. The CDR3 nucleotides read TGTGCCAGCAGCTTAAACCCCGGGGGGTTTAACTATGGCTACACCTTC.

This clone has a handful of counts. The gene calls are TRBV6-5 and TRBJ1-2; D is undetermined. The CDR3 covers 12 residues. V shed 2 bases and J shed 8 bases, with 9 bases lying between them. Germline V gene sequence: CDR1 MNHEY, CDR2 SVGAGI. For the CDR3, the DNA is TGTGCCAGCAGTTACGGGCAGGCGGGCTACACCTTC. It codes for CASSYGQAGYTF.

V usage is TRBV7-2 and J usage is TRBJ2-1; 9 positions agree with TRBD2. The trim removed 5 bases at V and 5 bases at J, leaving 7 bases unmatched. There are 15 residues in the CDR3. Germline V gene sequence: CDR1 SGHTA, CDR2 FQGNSA. The CDR3 sequence: CASSQAGGWNNEQFF. CDR3 nucleotides: TGTGCCAGCAGCCAAGCGGGGGGCTGGAACAATGAGCAGTTCTTC. Full variable domain (outside the CDR3, taken from reference TRBV7-2 and TRBJ2-1): GAGVSQSPSNKVTEKGKDVELRCDPISGHTALYWYRQSLGQGLEFLIYFQGNSAPDKSGLPSDRFSAERTGGSVSTLTIQRTQQEDSAVYLCASSQAGGWNNEQFFGPGTRLTVL.

Sample share makes this clone large. The chain uses TRBV5-5 and TRBJ1-6; D is ambiguous. The germline V gene encodes CDR1 SGHKS and CDR2 YYEKEE (reference sequence). V dropped 1 base and J dropped 9 bases, with 14 bases sitting between them. The CDR3 sequence is 15 residues long. This CDR3 is CASSLSGLPSSPLHF. Here the CDR3 DNA reads TGTGCCAGCAGCTTGTCTGGACTCCCCTCTTCACCCCTCCACTTT.